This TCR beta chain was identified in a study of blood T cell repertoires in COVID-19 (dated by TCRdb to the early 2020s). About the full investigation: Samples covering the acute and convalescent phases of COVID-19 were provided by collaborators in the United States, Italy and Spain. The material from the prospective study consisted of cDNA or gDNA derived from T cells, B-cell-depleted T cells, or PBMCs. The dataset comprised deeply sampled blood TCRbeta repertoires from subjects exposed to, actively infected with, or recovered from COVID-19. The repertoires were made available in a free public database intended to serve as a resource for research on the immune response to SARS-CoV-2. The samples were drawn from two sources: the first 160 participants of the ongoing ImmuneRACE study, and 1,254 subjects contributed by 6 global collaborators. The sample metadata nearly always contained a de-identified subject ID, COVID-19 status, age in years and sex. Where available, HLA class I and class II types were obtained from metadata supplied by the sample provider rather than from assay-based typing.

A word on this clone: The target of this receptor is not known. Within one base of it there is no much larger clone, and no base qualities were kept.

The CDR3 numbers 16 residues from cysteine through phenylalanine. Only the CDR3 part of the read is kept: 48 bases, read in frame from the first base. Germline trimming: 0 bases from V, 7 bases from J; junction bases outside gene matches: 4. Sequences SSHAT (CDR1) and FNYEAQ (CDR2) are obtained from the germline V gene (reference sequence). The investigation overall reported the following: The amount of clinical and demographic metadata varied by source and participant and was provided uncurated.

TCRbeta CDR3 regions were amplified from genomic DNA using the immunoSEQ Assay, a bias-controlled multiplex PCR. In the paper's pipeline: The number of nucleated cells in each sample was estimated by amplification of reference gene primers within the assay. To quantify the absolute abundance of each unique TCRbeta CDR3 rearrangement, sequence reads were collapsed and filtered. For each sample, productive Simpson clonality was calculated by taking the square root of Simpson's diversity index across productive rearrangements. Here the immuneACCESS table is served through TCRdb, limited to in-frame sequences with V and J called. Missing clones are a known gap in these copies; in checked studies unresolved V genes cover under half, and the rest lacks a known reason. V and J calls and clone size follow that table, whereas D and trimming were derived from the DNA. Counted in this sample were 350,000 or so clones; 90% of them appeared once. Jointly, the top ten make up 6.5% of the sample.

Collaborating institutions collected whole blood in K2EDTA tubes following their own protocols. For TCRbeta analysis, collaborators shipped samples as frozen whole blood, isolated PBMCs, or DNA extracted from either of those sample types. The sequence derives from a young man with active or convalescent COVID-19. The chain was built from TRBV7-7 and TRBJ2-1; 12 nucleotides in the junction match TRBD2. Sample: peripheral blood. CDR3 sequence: CASSLASTSGGNEQFF. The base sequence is TGTGCCAGCAGCTTAGCCTCGACTAGCGGGGGAAATGAGCAGTTCTTC.